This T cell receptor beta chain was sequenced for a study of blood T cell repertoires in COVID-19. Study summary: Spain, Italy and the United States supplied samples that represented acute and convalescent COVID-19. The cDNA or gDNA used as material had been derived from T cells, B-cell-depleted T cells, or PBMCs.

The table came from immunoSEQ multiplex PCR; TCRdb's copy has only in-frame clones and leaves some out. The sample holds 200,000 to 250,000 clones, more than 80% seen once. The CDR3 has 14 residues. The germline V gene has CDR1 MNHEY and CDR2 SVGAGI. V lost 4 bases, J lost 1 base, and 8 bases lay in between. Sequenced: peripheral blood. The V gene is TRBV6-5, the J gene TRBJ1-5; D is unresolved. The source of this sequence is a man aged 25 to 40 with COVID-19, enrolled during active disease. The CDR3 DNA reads TGTGCCAGCAGTTTAATAGTCAGCAATCAGCCCCAGCATTTT. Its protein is CASSLIVSNQPQHF.